The 21 T cell receptor beta chains below all came from one sample that was sequenced in a study of regulatory and conventional T cells in RAG deficiency. Using immunoSEQ multiplex PCR, the repertoire was profiled, and TCRdb retains in-frame clones only, with some absent. The sample contains more than 40,000 clones, approximately 90% of which appear only once. Genomic DNA came from blood conventional CD4+ T cells gated CD25-low CD127-high. The data also belong to a second study, concerning regulatory T cells. That paper states: The PCR used 52 TRBV and 13 TRBJ primers.

The sample taken for sequencing was CD4+ effector T cells sorted from blood. These receptors all come from a human donor in good health.

The CDR3 DNA follows: TGTGCCTGGAGTGTCCAGGCGGGCCAGCCCCAGCATTTT. Encoded protein: CAWSVQAGQPQHF. This chain connects TRBV30 to TRBJ1-5; no clear D. The CDR3 loop spans 13 amino acids. V was pared by 0 bases and J by 7 bases, with 10 bases between. The V gene's germline CDR1 is GTSNPN and CDR2 SVGIG (reference sequence).

The chain uses TRBV6-1 and TRBJ1-2, with 9 bases aligning to TRBD1. This CDR3 is 17 amino acids long. Germline V gene data show CDR1 as MNHNS and CDR2 as SASEGT. With 4 bases clipped from V and 4 bases from J, the junction kept 13 bases outside the gene matches. The CDR3 DNA follows: TGTGCCAGCAGTGCCACCGGGACAGGGTGGGCCATCTATGGCTACACCTTC. As protein: CASSATGTGWAIYGYTF.

The V gene is TRBV11-1, the J gene TRBJ1-1, with 8 nucleotides matching TRBD1. The length of the CDR3 is 13 residues. Germline CDR1 is SGHAT and CDR2 is FQDESV (reference sequence). The V gene end was trimmed by 5 bases and the J gene end by 8 bases; junction bases not matched to a gene: 7. In DNA form, the CDR3 reads TGTGCCAGCAGCAAGGACAGGGAATCCGAAGCTTTCTTT. It yields the protein CASSKDRESEAFF.

V and J are TRBV29-1 and TRBJ1-2, with 7 bases aligning to TRBD1. Trimming cost V 6 bases and J 2 bases; bases outside gene matches: 18. This CDR3 comprises 17 residues. CDR1 and CDR2 (germline): SQVTM, ANQGSEA. The CDR3 DNA is TGCAGCGTACAAAGCACTCCCAAGACAGGGCTAAACTATGGCTACACCTTC. This encodes CSVQSTPKTGLNYGYTF.

This clone was observed a handful of times. The genes are TRBV6-1 and TRBJ2-2, with 9 bases matching TRBD2. Trimming removed 3 bases from V and 5 bases from J; junction bases left unmatched: 4. The CDR3 consists of 15 residues. Germline CDR1 and CDR2: MNHNS and SASEGT. Here the CDR3 DNA reads TGTGCCAGCAGTGATTTAGCGGGAGTGACCGGGGAGCTGTTTTTT. Translated: CASSDLAGVTGELFF.

The chain employs TRBV19 and TRBJ1-1, with 7 bases fitting TRBD1. From germline, CDR1 is LNHDA and CDR2 SQIVND (reference sequence). Germline trimming cut 0 bases from V and 5 bases from J; bases unmatched to any gene: 12. This CDR3 is built from 17 residues. The CDR3 loop reads CASSIDPAGGSRTEAFF. The CDR3 nucleotides read TGTGCCAGTAGTATAGATCCCGCAGGGGGTTCGCGGACTGAAGCTTTCTTT.

The chain carries TRBV11-2 and TRBJ1-4; TRBD1 is a possible D gene (6 bases). This CDR3 comprises 15 residues. The ends were cut back, 5 bases at V and 7 bases at J, with 17 bases in the middle. Germline-derived CDR1 and CDR2 are SGHAT and FQNNGV. The CDR3 nucleotides read TGTGCCAGCAGCGTGGTACAGGGTGGAGTTGAAAAACTGTTTTTT. Translation: CASSVVQGGVEKLFF.

The rearrangement links TRBV25-1 to TRBJ2-7, with D unclear. The CDR3 has 11 residues. V lost 4 bases, J lost 3 bases, and 4 bases lay in between. CDR1 MGHDK and CDR2 SYGVNS come from the germline V gene. This CDR3 is CASSGLYEQYF. CDR3 bases: TGTGCCAGCAGTGGACTCTACGAGCAGTACTTC.

The chain couples TRBV12-5 to TRBJ1-1; D is ambiguous. The CDR3 sequence is 13 residues long. The V gene lost 7 bases and the J gene lost 1 base, with 10 bases spanning the gap. CDR1 is LGHNT, CDR2 FRNRAP, per germline. The CDR3 reads CASARVRNTEAFF. CDR3 nucleotides: TGTGCTAGTGCTCGGGTTCGGAACACTGAAGCTTTCTTT.

The chain uses TRBV6-7 and TRBJ1-4, with D possibly TRBD1 on 5 matching bases. TRBV6-7 is identified as an open reading frame with a role that is uncertain. This CDR3 has 12 amino acids. With 2 bases removed from V and 14 bases from J, the gap between germline ends came to 12 bases. The CDR3 DNA sequence: TGTGCCAGCAGTTACAGGGGCTGGGGGCTGTTTTTT. Translated, it gives CASSYRGWGLFF.

A note on this clone: Other DNA sequences in the same sample also yield this CDR3. V is TRBV19 and J is TRBJ2-7; 8 positions match TRBD1. CDR1 is LNHDA, CDR2 SQIVND, per germline (reference sequence). This CDR3 is 12 amino acids long. Unmatched junction bases numbered 7, after V lost 6 bases and J lost 9 bases. The CDR3 spells CASRPTTGVQYF. Written as DNA, the CDR3 is TGTGCCAGTAGGCCAACGACAGGGGTGCAGTACTTC.

The V call is TRBV6-1, the J call TRBJ2-7; possibly TRBD2 for D (6 bases). CDR1 MNHNS and CDR2 SASEGT come from the germline V gene. Trimming removed 8 bases at V and 0 bases at J, with 11 bases between. CDR3 length equals 13 residues. CDR3 sequence: CASRESGSYEQYF. The CDR3 DNA reads TGTGCCAGCCGGGAGTCCGGCTCCTACGAGCAGTACTTC.

The chain couples TRBV7-2 to TRBJ2-4; either TRBD1 or TRBD2 may fit D (5 bases each). V dropped 5 bases and J dropped 2 bases, with 25 bases sitting between them. CDR3 length equals 19 residues. In germline, CDR1 is SGHTA, CDR2 FQGNSA. The CDR3 DNA sequence: TGTGCCAGCAGCGAAAAAAGAGGGGCAGCCACTACCCCCAAAAACATTCAGTACTTC. This encodes CASSEKRGAATTPKNIQYF.

This chain connects TRBV5-1 to TRBJ2-3; 8 positions match TRBD1. The CDR3 length is 14 residues. V was pared by 4 bases and J by 1 base, with 2 bases of the junction left unmatched. Germline loops: CDR1 SGHRS, CDR2 YFSETQ. The CDR3 spells CASSADRGTDTQYF. CDR3 in DNA: TGCGCCAGCAGCGCGGACAGGGGCACAGATACGCAGTATTTT.

By its share, this clone is medium-sized. J is TRBJ1-5 and V is TRBV18; D is possibly TRBD1 (5 bases). CDR1 and CDR2 from the germline V gene are KGHSH and LQKENI. The CDR3 runs to 13 residues. Trimming removed 4 bases at V and 4 bases at J, with 8 bases between. The CDR3: CASSQQDNQPQHF. The DNA for the CDR3 is TGTGCCAGCTCACAACAGGATAATCAGCCCCAGCATTTT. The variable domain in full, completed from reference TRBV18 and TRBJ1-5, reads NAGVMQNPRHLVRRRGQEARLRCSPMKGHSHVYWYRQLPEEGLKFMVYLQKENIIDESGMPKERFSAEFPKEGPSILRIQQVVRGDSAAYFCASSQQDNQPQHFGDGTRLSIL.

This chain links TRBV2 with TRBJ1-6; D is ambiguous. This CDR3 region has 12 residues. Germline loops: CDR1 SNHLY, CDR2 FYNNEI. The ends were cut back, 4 bases at V and 8 bases at J, with 6 bases in the middle. Written as DNA, the CDR3 is TGTGCCAGCAGTGGGGAGTATTCACCCCTCCACTTT. It encodes CASSGEYSPLHF.

The rearrangement joins TRBV19 to TRBJ2-2, with 8 bases identical to TRBD1. Trimming removed 4 bases from V and 7 bases from J; junction bases left unmatched: 5. Germline CDR1 LNHDA, CDR2 SQIVND (reference sequence). This CDR3 has 14 residues. The CDR3 protein is CASSRTGRDGELFF. In DNA form, the CDR3 reads TGTGCCAGTAGTAGGACAGGGAGAGACGGGGAGCTGTTTTTT.

This chain uses TRBV28 with TRBJ1-3; D remains ambiguous. Looked up from germline, CDR1 is MDHEN and CDR2 is SYDVKM. V was pared by 8 bases and J by 0 bases, with 5 bases between. This CDR3 spans 12 amino acids. The CDR3 nucleotides are TGTGCCAGCGAGAGCTCTGGAAACACCATATATTTT. As protein: CASESSGNTIYF.

The chain combines TRBV21-1 with TRBJ2-7; TRBD2 was called by the table and not checked on the DNA. TRBV21-1 is reported as a pseudogene. CDR3 length equals 18 residues. CDR3 coding DNA: TGTGCCAGCAGCAAAGACCGGGGGACTAGAAATCGGTCCTACGAGCAGTACTTC. It is translated as CASSKDRGTRNRSYEQYF.

The chain recombines TRBV6-4 with TRBJ2-7; no clear D. CDR1 is MRHNA, CDR2 SNTAGT, per germline. Between the trimmed V and J ends, which lost 6 bases and 0 bases, there was a span of 18 bases. The CDR3 is 16 amino acids. Here the CDR3 DNA reads TGTGCCAGCAGGGTCCTAGGCTCCATTAGCTCCTACGAGCAGTACTTC. This gives the protein CASRVLGSISSYEQYF.

This chain joins TRBV28 and TRBJ1-3; D gene unclear. CDR3 length: 15 residues. CDR1 is MDHEN and CDR2 is SYDVKM in the germline V gene. V was cut by 6 bases and J by 0 bases, with 12 bases left in between. This CDR3 is CASSLTRSSGNTIYF. Here the CDR3 DNA reads TGTGCCAGCAGCCTGACTCGGAGCTCTGGAAACACCATATATTTT.